This T cell receptor beta chain was documented in a study of blood T cell repertoires in COVID-19. Background on the study: Sites in the United States, Italy and Spain provided acute and convalescent COVID-19 samples. The analysed material was cDNA or gDNA that came from T cells, B-cell-depleted T cells, or PBMCs.

Produced via immunoSEQ multiplex PCR; TCRdb's table is partial and in-frame only. The sample has around 250,000 clones; approximately 90% are singletons. The V end was cut by 0 bases, the J end by 5 bases, with 11 bases between. Looked up from germline, CDR1 is SGHNT and CDR2 is YYREEE (reference sequence). This CDR3 comprises 14 residues. Participants came from some 23 US areas, aged about 18 to 100 years. For recovered donors of Cohort 3, there were two negative PCRs, clearance, or symptom resolution. The chain carries TRBV5-4 and TRBJ1-1; a possible D gene is TRBD1 (5 bases). Input material: PBMCs or T cells enriched from blood (not recorded which). The receptor was isolated from a man younger than 35 who had recovered from COVID-19. CDR3 sequence: CASSLEVGRTEAFF. The CDR3 coding sequence is TGTGCCAGCAGCTTGGAAGTGGGGCGGACTGAAGCTTTCTTT.